What follows are 9 T cell receptor beta chains derived from one specimen sequenced in a study of human T cells and chemical hapten exposure. TCRdb ran MiXCR on the RACE reads and lists one entry per CDR3 protein. There are 150,000 to 200,000 distinct CDR3 sequences in the sample; roughly 15% occur only once, and 1.5% to 2% lies in the top ten. Time point here: patch test 1, 2 weeks after DPC sensitization. The sample's treatment: therapeutic diphenylcyclopropenone sensitization with weekly scalp DPC. The input for sequencing was whole blood, taken in connection with sensitization to the hapten diphenylcyclopropenone (DPC). Receptor source: a woman aged 30 to 39 with alopecia areata. Some clones in this sample may be carry-over from other donors' samples.

This clonotype was recorded a few times. The V call is TRBV4-1, the J call TRBJ1-1; D remains unclear. The length of the CDR3 is 13 residues. V lost 1 base to trimming and J lost 6 bases, with 9 bases between them. The germline gives CDR1 MGHRA, CDR2 YSYEKL. CDR3 nucleotide sequence: TGCGCCAGCAGCCAAGGGCCGGGCTCTGAAGCTTTCTTT. This codes for CASSQGPGSEAFF.

This clonotype was detected ten times or more. The genes are TRBV18 and TRBJ1-5; D may be TRBD1 (6 bases). The CDR3 is made up of 15 amino acids. Germline lookup yields CDR1 KGHSH and CDR2 LQKENI. V was trimmed by 8 bases and J by 0 bases, leaving 14 bases between them. The CDR3 region has the DNA TGTGCCAGCCACGGGGGCGGTAATAGCAATCAGCCCCAGCATTTT. This gives the protein CASHGGGNSNQPQHF.

V gene TRBV7-2 combines with J gene TRBJ2-2; D may be TRBD1 (5 bases). CDR1 and CDR2 from the germline V gene are SGHTA and FQGNSA. V dropped 6 bases and J dropped 0 bases, with 11 bases sitting between them. The CDR3 runs to 15 residues. The CDR3 reads CASSPGRANTGELFF. CDR3 nucleotides: TGTGCCAGCAGTCCCGGCAGGGCGAACACCGGGGAGCTGTTTTTT.

This clonotype was seen more than once but under ten times. V and J are TRBV28 and TRBJ1-2; a weak D match, TRBD1 (6 bases). Trimming removed 4 bases from V and 4 bases from J, with 13 bases in between. The CDR3 loop spans 14 amino acids. Germline assignment: CDR1 MDHEN and CDR2 SYDVKM. The CDR3 sequence is CASSSGGEGYGYTF. The CDR3 DNA reads as TGTGCCAGCAGTTCCGGGGGCGAGGGCTATGGCTACACCTTC.

This rearrangement joins TRBV4-3 to TRBJ2-3; D uncertain. The V gene lost 4 bases and the J gene lost 4 bases, with 9 bases spanning the gap. Germline lookup yields CDR1 LGHNA and CDR2 YSLEER. This CDR3 contains 13 residues. The CDR3 coding sequence is TGCGCCAGCAGCCGGTGGGCCGCAGATACGCAGTATTTT. This codes for CASSRWAADTQYF.

This clonotype has at least ten counts. The CDR3 here is CASPGTAPEAFF. CDR3 DNA: TGTGCCAGCCCCGGGACAGCCCCTGAAGCTTTCTTT. The chain joins TRBV3-1 to TRBJ1-1; 7 bases map to TRBD1. The trim removed 8 bases at V and 6 bases at J, leaving 6 bases unmatched. The CDR3 is 12 amino acids. CDR1 and CDR2 from the germline V gene are LGHDT and YNNKEL (reference sequence).

This clonotype has more than one count but fewer than ten. The chain links TRBV11-3 to TRBJ2-7, with TRBD2 as a possible D gene (6 bases). V gave up 5 bases and J gave up 3 bases, with 23 bases separating them. The CDR3 length is 17 residues. The germline V gene has CDR1 SGHNT and CDR2 YENEEA. CDR3 sequence: CASSRAGLPSSGYEQYF. CDR3 DNA sequence: TGTGCCAGCAGCAGGGCGGGACTGCCTAGCTCGGGCTACGAGCAGTACTTC.

This clonotype was observed a few times. The rearrangement uses TRBV7-9 and TRBJ2-1; no definite D call. The germline V gene encodes CDR1 SEHNR and CDR2 FQNEAQ (reference sequence). With 4 bases removed from V and 9 bases from J, the gap between germline ends came to 13 bases. The CDR3 covers 13 residues. DNA of the CDR3: TGTGCCAGCAGCTACCTTAGGGCGCCTGAGCAGTTCTTC. Translated: CASSYLRAPEQFF.

This clonotype was recorded a few times. The V and J genes are TRBV6-2 or TRBV6-3 and TRBJ1-2; weak D call: TRBD1 (6 bases). Germline lookup yields CDR1 MNHEY and CDR2 SVGEGT. The CDR3 is 13 residues long. Trimming pared 6 bases from V and 4 bases from J, leaving 12 bases between. DNA for the CDR3: TGTGCCAGCAGCCGAGACAGGATCTATGGCTACACCTTC. Its translation is CASSRDRIYGYTF.